Sequencing of this T cell receptor (beta chain) was carried out in a study of OX40 agonist ivuxolimab in advanced cancers. About this clone: Its antigen is still unknown.

Germline CDR1 KGHSH, CDR2 LQKENI. This CDR3 comprises 15 residues. Germline trimming cut 1 base from V and 6 bases from J; bases unmatched to any gene: 6. Sequencing used immunoSEQ multiplex PCR; TCRdb keeps in-frame clones, though not all of them. The profile shows more than 65,000 clones, 75% to 95% of them singletons. Study-wide points: Partly responding patients at 0.1-3.0 mg/kg showed some of the smallest clonal expansion. Normalized T-cell clonal expansion was also low in some nonresponders. Within 6 weeks, CD4+ and CD8+ blood T cells expanded clonally at 0.1 to 3.0 mg/kg.

This rearrangement joins TRBV18 to TRBJ2-1, with 7 bases matching TRBD2. The specimen comprised CD4+ or CD8+ T cells sorted from blood, sampled in a trial of the OX40 agonist ivuxolimab. This TCR came from an adult with an advanced solid tumor such as melanoma, head and neck, liver or kidney cancer. CDR3 in amino acids: CASSPQRDSLNEQFF. CDR3 coding DNA: TGTGCCAGCTCACCACAGCGGGACTCCCTCAATGAGCAGTTCTTC.